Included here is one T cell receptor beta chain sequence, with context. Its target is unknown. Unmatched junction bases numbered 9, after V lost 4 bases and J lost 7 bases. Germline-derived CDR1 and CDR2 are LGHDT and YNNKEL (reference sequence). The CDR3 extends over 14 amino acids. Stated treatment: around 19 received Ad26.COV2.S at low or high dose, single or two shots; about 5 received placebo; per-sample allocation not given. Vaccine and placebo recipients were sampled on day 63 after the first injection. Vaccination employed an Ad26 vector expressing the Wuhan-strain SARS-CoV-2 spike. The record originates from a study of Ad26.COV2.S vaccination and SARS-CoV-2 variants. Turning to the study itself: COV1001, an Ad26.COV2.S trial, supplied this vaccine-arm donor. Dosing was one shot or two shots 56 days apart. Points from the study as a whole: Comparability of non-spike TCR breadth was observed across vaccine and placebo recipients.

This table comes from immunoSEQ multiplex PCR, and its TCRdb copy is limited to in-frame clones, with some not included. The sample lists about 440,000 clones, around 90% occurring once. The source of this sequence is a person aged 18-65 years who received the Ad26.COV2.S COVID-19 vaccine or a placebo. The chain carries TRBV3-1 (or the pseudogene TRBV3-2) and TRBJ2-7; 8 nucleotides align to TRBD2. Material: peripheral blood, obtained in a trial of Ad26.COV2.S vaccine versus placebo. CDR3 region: CASSPDSGNGEQYF. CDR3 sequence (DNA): TGTGCCAGCAGCCCGGATAGCGGGAATGGAGAGCAGTACTTC.